This record covers a single T cell receptor beta chain. The entry originates in a study of shared clonotypes between healthy human individuals. Background on the study: Researchers assigned three CD4 naive, three CD4 memory, two CD8 naive and one CD8 memory plate to each donor.

Profiled with immunoSEQ multiplex PCR; TCRdb holds only in-frame clones, not every one. This sample yields some 1,100,000 clones, of which approximately 78% are seen a single time; 0.5% to 0.6% belongs to the top ten. V was trimmed by 6 bases and J by 0 bases, leaving 15 bases between them. The CDR3 sequence is 16 residues long. CDR1 and CDR2 (germline): SGDLS, YYNGEE. Sequenced input: memory CD4+ T cells from PBMCs. Indicated subset: CD45RA-negative fraction. The clonotype originates from a young man in good health. Some clones in this sample may be carry-over from other donors' samples. This chain links TRBV9 with TRBJ2-2; D is undetermined. The chain's CDR3 is CASTSRLGTNTGELFF. DNA for the CDR3: TGTGCCAGCACCTCCCGGCTGGGGACGAACACCGGGGAGCTGTTTTTT. Drawing the rest from reference TRBV9 and TRBJ2-2, the complete variable domain is DSGVTQTPKHLITATGQRVTLRCSPRSGDLSVYWYQQSLDQGLQFLIQYYNGEERAKGNILERFSAQQFPDLHSELNLSSLELGDSALYFCASTSRLGTNTGELFFGEGSRLTVL.